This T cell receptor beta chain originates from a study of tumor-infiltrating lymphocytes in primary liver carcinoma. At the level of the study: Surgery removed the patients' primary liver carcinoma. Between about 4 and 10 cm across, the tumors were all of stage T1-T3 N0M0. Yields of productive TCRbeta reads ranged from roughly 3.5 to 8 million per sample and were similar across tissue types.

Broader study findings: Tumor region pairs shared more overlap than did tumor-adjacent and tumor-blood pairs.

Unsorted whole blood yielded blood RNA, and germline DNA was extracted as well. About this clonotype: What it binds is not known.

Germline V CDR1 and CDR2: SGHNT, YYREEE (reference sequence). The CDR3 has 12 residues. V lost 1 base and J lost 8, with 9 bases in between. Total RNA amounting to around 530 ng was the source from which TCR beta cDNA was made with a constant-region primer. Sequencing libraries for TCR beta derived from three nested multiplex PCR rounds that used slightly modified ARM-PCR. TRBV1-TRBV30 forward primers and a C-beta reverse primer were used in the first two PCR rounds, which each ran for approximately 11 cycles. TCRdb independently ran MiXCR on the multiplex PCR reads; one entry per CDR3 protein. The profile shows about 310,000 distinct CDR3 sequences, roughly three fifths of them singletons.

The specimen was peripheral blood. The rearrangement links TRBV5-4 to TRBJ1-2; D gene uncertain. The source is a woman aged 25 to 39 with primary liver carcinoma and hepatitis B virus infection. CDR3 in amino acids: CASSLTARGYTF. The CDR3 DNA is TGTGCCAGCAGCTTGACAGCGCGGGGCTACACCTTC.